The subject of this entry is one TCR beta chain. Its antigen remains unidentified. A read error may produce the germline difference seen at one junction end. Every immunoSEQ plate was one replicate of a subset's evenly spread DNA. TCRdb's table, derived via immunoSEQ multiplex PCR, lists solely in-frame clones and lacks some. The table shows roughly 330,000 clones, with about 74% occurring only once. The sample is drawn from a study of shared clonotypes between healthy human individuals. The V gene's germline CDR1 is SSHAT and CDR2 FNYEAQ (reference sequence). This CDR3 has 17 residues. Study conclusions and caveats: Sharing of clonotypes among donors was expected to vary with sequencing depth.

What was sequenced was memory CD4+ T cells sorted from blood. Subset specified: CD45RA-negative fraction. The genes are TRBV7-7 and TRBJ2-3; 12 bases are shared with TRBD2. The TCR sequence derives from a man aged 30 to 45 in good health. CDR3 sequence reads: CASSLRTSGTSTDTQYF. CDR3 in DNA: TGTGCTAGCAGCTTGAGGACTAGCGGGACTAGCACAGATACGCAGTATTTT. Supplemented by reference TRBV7-7 and TRBJ2-3, the full variable domain reads GAGVSQSPRYKVTKRGQDVTLRCDPISSHATLYWYQQALGQGPEFLTYFNYEAQPDKSGLPSDRFSAERPEGSISTLTIQRTEQRDSAMYRCASSLRTSGTSTDTQYFGPGTRLTVL.